This T cell receptor (beta chain) was profiled in a study of blood T cell repertoires in COVID-19. Study as a whole: The United States, Italy and Spain were the sources of the acute and convalescent COVID-19 samples. T cells, B-cell-depleted T cells, or PBMCs provided the cDNA or gDNA that served as material.

Trimming removed 7 bases from V and 5 bases from J; junction bases left unmatched: 8. Germline-derived CDR1 and CDR2 are MNHEY and SVGAGI. The CDR3 has 14 residues. This clone occurred once. Original data processing: Using reference gene primer amplification, nucleated cell counts were estimated. This table comes from immunoSEQ multiplex PCR, and its TCRdb copy is limited to in-frame clones, with some not included. V, J and clone size reflect that table, while D and trimming were determined from the DNA. The sample has about 64,000 clones, around 85% seen once; the top ten hold 0.9% to 1.5%. Sequenced sample: peripheral blood. The rearrangement joins TRBV6-5 to TRBJ1-2, with 9 nucleotides matching TRBD1. The sequence was obtained from a man aged 35 to 55 with acute or convalescent COVID-19. CDR3 DNA: TGTGCCAGCAAAAGGGACAGGGCAAGGTATGGCTACACCTTC. It yields the protein CASKRDRARYGYTF.